This TCR beta chain was sequenced in a study of shared clonotypes between healthy human individuals. Study-level findings and limits: The generation probabilities recorded for non-shared clonotypes fell below those of clonotypes shared by all four donors.

Only in-frame clones appear in the TCRdb table, and some are missing; sequencing was by immunoSEQ multiplex PCR. In the table there are over 2 million clones, 85% to 95% of which are singletons. The germline V gene has CDR1 SGHRS and CDR2 YFSETQ. This CDR3 spans 13 amino acids. Between the trimmed V and J ends, which lost 2 bases and 1 base, there was a span of 7 bases. Concerning this clone itself: The antigen is undetermined.

The sequence derives from a man aged 18-30 years in good health. The V gene is TRBV5-1, the J gene TRBJ2-7; D is uncertain. The sample consisted of naive CD4+ T cells sorted from blood. Subset meaning: CD45RA+ positively selected. The CDR3 reads CASSFTRSYEQYF. CDR3 sequence (DNA): TGCGCCAGCAGCTTTACCAGATCCTACGAGCAGTACTTC.